The text below deals with one T cell receptor beta chain. The data stem from a study of CD8 T cells in Susac syndrome. CD8+ and CD4+ T cells from blood underwent TCR beta sequencing. An amount of RNA that ranged from roughly 0.5 to 1 ug was reverse transcribed with random hexamers. One entry per CDR3 protein results from TCRdb running MiXCR on the immunoSEQ multiplex PCR reads. The data show about 210,000 distinct CDR3 sequences, 85% to 95% seen once. Material: CD4+ T cells from PBMCs. This clonotype originated in a human donor with multiple sclerosis.

This CDR3 is CSASGGVTYNEQFF. DNA for the CDR3: TGCAGTGCTAGCGGGGGGGTAACGTACAATGAGCAGTTCTTC. V is TRBV20-1 and J is TRBJ2-1; TRBD2 matches at 8 bases. The CDR3 totals 14 residues. Trimming took 3 bases from V and 4 from J; bases not matched to a gene: 5. From germline, CDR1 is DFQATT and CDR2 SNEGSKA (reference sequence).